The clone carrying this TCR beta chain has a handful of counts. The record originates from a study of CD8+ T cells in alopecia areata. As to treatment: oral pan-JAK inhibitor, 5-10 mg twice daily. Reverse transcribed after extraction, RNA yielded cDNA as the sequencing template. Generated by immunoSEQ multiplex PCR, the TCRdb table keeps only in-frame clones and is missing some. The repertoire has some 110,000 clones, approximately 59% of them found once; the top ten carry under 35%. Sequenced here: CD8+ T cells sorted from blood, sampled at week 4, from a patient treated with tofacitinib. The sequence was obtained from a human donor with alopecia areata.

The CDR3 DNA reads TGTGCCTGGCTGAACGAGGCTAGCAGGTACAATGAGCAGTTCTTC. Protein: CAWLNEASRYNEQFF. The chain carries TRBV30 and TRBJ2-1; tentatively, D is TRBD2 (5 bases). Trimming shortened V by 5 bases and J by 4 bases, and 18 bases separated the two germline ends. Germline V gives CDR1 GTSNPN, CDR2 SVGIG (reference sequence). The CDR3 runs 15 residues.